The 3 T cell receptor beta chains reported below all come from one sample, sequenced in a study of patients and donors after allogeneic stem cell transplantation. TCRdb re-analysed the RT-PCR reads in MiXCR, keeping a single row per CDR3 protein. The sample contains some 880,000 distinct CDR3 sequences, roughly 17% of which appear only once. The sequenced sample consisted of blood, either unsorted or a sorted T cell fraction (not recorded which). The receptors shown here come from a human donor who was either an allogeneic HSCT recipient or a stem cell or donor lymphocyte infusion donor (not recorded which). It is not recorded whose cells these are; they may come from a transplant donor.

This clonotype was seen a few times. The chain employs TRBV12-3 or TRBV12-4 and TRBJ2-2, with TRBD2 identical over 7 bases. The J segment lost 0 bases and the V segment lost 6 bases, leaving 4 bases of the junction unmatched. The CDR3 runs 15 residues. CDR3 DNA sequence: TGTGCCAGCAGAATAGCGGGCTCGAACACCGGGGAGCTGTTTTTT. It yields the protein CASRIAGSNTGELFF.

This chain uses TRBV6-1 with TRBJ2-3; 7 bases are shared with TRBD2. CDR1 MNHNS and CDR2 SASEGT come from the germline V gene. V was clipped by 7 bases and J by 0 bases; unmatched bases: 7. The CDR3 is 15 residues long. CDR3 sequence reads: CASTKRGPSTDTQYF. Here the CDR3 DNA reads TGTGCCAGCACCAAGCGGGGCCCAAGCACAGATACGCAGTATTTT.

In its sample, this clonotype was seen a few times. The J gene is TRBJ1-1, the V gene TRBV7-3; D might be TRBD1 (5 bases). V was clipped by 6 bases and J by 6 bases, with 23 bases between them. Germline CDR1 and CDR2: SGHTA and FQGTGA. CDR3 length: 16 amino acids. DNA for the CDR3: TGTGCCAGCAGTTTTAGTAGCCCGGGACGACGGGCTGAAGCTTTCTTT. Its translation is CASSFSSPGRRAEAFF.